The present T cell receptor (beta chain) was sequenced within a study of T cells expressing NK-cell markers. Overall study context: Obtained from sorted CD3+CD56+NKG2C+, CD3+CD56+NKG2C- and CD3+CD56-NKG2C+ T cells were the TCR beta repertoires. HCMV serostatus: most of the eight sequenced donors positive, one negative.

TCRdb reworked the 5' RACE reads into one entry per CDR3 protein, no DNA. This sample carries 350,000 to 500,000 distinct CDR3 sequences, with more than 7% going to the ten biggest clones. This CDR3 spans 15 amino acids. From germline, CDR1 is SGHDN and CDR2 FVKESK. The source is a woman between 18 and 70 years old in good health. Sequencing was carried out using blood T cells: a sorted CD56 or NKG2C T cell subset, CD4+ or CD8+ T cells, or bulk PBMC T cells (not recorded which). The chain links TRBV14 to TRBJ2-7; TCRdb lists TRBD1, though no DNA is available to test this call. The CDR3 loop reads CASSRGRATSYEQYF.